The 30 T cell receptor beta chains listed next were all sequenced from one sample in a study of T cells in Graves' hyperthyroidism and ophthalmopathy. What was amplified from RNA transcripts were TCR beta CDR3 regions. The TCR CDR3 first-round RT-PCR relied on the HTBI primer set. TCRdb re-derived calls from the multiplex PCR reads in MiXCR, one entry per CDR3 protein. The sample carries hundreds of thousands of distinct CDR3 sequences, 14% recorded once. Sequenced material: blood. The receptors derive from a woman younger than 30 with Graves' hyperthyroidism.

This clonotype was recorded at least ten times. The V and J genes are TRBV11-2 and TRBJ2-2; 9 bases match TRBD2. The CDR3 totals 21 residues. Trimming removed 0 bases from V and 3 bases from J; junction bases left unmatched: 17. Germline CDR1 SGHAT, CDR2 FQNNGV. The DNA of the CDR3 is TGTGCCAGCAGCTTAGAGGTTTTTGCGGGAGGGCCCTTTATTGACACCGGGGAGCTGTTTTTT. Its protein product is CASSLEVFAGGPFIDTGELFF.

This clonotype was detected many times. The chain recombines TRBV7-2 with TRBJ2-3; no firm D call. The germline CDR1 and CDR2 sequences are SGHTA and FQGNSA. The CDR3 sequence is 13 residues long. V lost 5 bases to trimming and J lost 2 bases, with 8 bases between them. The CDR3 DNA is TGTGCCAGCAGCACGGACCCCACAGATACGCAGTATTTT. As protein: CASSTDPTDTQYF. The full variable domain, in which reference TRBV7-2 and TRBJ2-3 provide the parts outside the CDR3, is GAGVSQSPSNKVTEKGKDVELRCDPISGHTALYWYRQSLGQGLEFLIYFQGNSAPDKSGLPSDRFSAERTGGSVSTLTIQRTQQEDSAVYLCASSTDPTDTQYFGPGTRLTVL.

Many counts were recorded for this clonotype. CDR3 sequence (DNA): TGCAGTGCTCTTCGGCTACCCACAGATACGCAGTATTTT. Amino acids: CSALRLPTDTQYF. The chain employs TRBV20-1 and TRBJ2-3; D unresolved. The CDR3 is 13 amino acids. The V end was cut by 5 bases, the J end by 2 bases, with 11 bases between. The germline V gene has CDR1 DFQATT and CDR2 SNEGSKA (reference sequence).

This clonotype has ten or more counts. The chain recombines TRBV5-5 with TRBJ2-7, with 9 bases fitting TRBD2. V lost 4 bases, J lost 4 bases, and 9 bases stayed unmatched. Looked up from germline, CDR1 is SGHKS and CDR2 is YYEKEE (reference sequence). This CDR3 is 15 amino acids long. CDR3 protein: CASSPVAGVRYEQYF. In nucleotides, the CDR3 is TGTGCCAGCAGCCCGGTAGCGGGAGTACGTTACGAGCAGTACTTC.

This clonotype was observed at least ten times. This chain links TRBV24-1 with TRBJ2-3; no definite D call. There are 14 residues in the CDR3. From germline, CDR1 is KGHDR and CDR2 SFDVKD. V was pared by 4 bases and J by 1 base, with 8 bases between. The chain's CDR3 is CATSEESRTDTQYF. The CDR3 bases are TGTGCCACCAGTGAGGAGTCTCGCACAGATACGCAGTATTTT.

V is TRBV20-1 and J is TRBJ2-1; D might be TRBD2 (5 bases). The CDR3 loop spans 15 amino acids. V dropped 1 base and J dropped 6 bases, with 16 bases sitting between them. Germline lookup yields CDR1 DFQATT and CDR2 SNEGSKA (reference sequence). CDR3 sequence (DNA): TGCAGTGCTAGAGTGCGGGCGGGCACCTGCAATGAGCAGTTCTTC. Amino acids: CSARVRAGTCNEQFF.

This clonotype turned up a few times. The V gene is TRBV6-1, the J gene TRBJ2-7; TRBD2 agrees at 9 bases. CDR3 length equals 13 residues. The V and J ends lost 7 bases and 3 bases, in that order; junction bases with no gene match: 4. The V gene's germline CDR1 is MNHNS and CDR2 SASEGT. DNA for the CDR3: TGTGCCAGCACGTTAGCGGGAGACTACGAGCAGTACTTC. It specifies CASTLAGDYEQYF.

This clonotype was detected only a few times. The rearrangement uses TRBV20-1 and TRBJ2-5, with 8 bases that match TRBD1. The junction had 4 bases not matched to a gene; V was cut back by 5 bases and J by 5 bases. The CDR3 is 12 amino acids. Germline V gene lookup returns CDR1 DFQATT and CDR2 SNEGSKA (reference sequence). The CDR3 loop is CSAGTGFETQYF. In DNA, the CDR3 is TGCAGTGCTGGGACAGGTTTTGAGACCCAGTACTTC.

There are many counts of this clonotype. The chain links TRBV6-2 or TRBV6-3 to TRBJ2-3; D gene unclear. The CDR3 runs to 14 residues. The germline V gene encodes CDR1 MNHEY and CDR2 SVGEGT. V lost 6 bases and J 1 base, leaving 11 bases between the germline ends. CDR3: CASSNGGGTDTQYF. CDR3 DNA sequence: TGTGCCAGCAGCAACGGTGGGGGCACAGATACGCAGTATTTT.

The CDR3 DNA reads as TGCGCCAGCAGGTCCGGGACACCGAACACTGAAGCTTTCTTT. This codes for CASRSGTPNTEAFF. The gene calls are TRBV10-1 and TRBJ1-1; weak D call: TRBD1 (6 bases). V dropped 6 bases and J dropped 1 base, with 12 bases sitting between them. Germline values: CDR1 WNHNN, CDR2 SYGVQD (reference sequence). The CDR3 length is 14 residues.

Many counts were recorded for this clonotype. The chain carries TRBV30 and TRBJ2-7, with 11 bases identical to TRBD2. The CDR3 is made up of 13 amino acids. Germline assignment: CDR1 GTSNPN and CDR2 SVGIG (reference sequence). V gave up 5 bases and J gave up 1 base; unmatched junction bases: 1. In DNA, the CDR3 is TGTGCCTGGGGACTAGCGGGTTCCTACGAGCAGTACTTC. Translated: CAWGLAGSYEQYF.

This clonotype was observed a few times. Here the CDR3 reads CASSPPGTSGSSDTQYF. In DNA form, the CDR3 reads TGTGCCAGCAGCCCACCGGGGACTAGCGGGAGTTCAGATACGCAGTATTTT. The chain joins TRBV14 to TRBJ2-3; 14 nucleotides match TRBD2. J was trimmed by 4 bases and V by 4 bases; bases with no gene match: 7. The CDR3 is 17 amino acids. Per germline, CDR1 SGHDN and CDR2 FVKESK.

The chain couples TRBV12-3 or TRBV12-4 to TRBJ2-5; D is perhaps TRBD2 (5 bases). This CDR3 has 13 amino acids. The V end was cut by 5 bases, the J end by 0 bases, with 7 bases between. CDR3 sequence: CASSPDYQETQYF. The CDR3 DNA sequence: TGTGCCAGCAGTCCGGACTACCAAGAGACCCAGTACTTC.

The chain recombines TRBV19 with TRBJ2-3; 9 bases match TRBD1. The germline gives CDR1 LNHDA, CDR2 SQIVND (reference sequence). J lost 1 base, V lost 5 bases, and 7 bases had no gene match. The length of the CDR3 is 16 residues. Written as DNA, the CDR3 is TGTGCCAGTAGTCGAACAGGGGGCGGTGGCACAGATACGCAGTATTTT. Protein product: CASSRTGGGGTDTQYF. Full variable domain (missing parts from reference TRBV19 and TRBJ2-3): DGGITQSPKYLFRKEGQNVTLSCEQNLNHDAMYWYRQDPGQGLRLIYYSQIVNDFQKGDIAEGYSVSREKKESFPLTVTSAQKNPTAFYLCASSRTGGGGTDTQYFGPGTRLTVL.

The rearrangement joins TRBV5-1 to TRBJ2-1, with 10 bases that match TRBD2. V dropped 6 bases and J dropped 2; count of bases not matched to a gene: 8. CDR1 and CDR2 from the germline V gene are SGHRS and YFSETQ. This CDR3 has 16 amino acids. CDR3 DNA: TGCGCCAGCACCTTTATAGCGGGAGGCCCCTACAATGAGCAGTTCTTC. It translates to CASTFIAGGPYNEQFF.

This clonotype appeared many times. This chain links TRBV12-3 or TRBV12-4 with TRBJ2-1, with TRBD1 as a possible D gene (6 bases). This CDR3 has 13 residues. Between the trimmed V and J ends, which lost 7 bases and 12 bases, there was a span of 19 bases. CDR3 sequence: CASTTGQRDVQFF. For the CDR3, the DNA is TGTGCCAGCACAACTGGACAGAGGGATGTGCAGTTCTTC.

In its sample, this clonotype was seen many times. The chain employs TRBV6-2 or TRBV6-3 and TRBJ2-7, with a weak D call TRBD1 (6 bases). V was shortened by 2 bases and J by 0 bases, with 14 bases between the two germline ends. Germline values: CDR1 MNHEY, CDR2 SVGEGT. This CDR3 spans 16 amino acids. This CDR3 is CASSYRTDWRSYEQYF. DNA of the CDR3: TGTGCCAGCAGTTACAGGACAGACTGGCGCTCCTACGAGCAGTACTTC.

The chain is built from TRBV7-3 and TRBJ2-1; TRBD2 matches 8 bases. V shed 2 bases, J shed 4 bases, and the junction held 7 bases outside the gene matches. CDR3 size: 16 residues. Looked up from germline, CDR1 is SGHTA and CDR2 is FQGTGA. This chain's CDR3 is CASSLWSGGRYNEQFF. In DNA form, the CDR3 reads TGTGCCAGCAGCTTATGGTCGGGAGGGCGGTACAATGAGCAGTTCTTC.

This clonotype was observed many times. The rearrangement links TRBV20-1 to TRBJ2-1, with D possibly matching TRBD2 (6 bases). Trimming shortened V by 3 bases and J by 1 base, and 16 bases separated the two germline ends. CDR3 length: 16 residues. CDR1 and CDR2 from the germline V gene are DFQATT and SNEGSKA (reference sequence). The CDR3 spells CSASVRREPSYNEQFF. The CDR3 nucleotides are TGCAGTGCTAGTGTACGTCGGGAGCCATCCTACAATGAGCAGTTCTTC.

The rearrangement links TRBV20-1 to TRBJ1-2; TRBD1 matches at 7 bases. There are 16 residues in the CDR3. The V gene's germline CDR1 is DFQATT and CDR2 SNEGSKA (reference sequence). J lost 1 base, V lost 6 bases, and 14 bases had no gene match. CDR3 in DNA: TGCAGTGCCATTCCGGGACAGCTACTCAATAACTATGGCTACACCTTC. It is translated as CSAIPGQLLNNYGYTF.

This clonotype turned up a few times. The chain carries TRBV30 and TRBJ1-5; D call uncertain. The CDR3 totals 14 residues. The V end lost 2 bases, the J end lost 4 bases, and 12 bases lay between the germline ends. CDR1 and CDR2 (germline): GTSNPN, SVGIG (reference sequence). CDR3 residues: CAWSIPGFNQPQHF. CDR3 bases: TGTGCCTGGAGTATACCGGGATTTAATCAGCCCCAGCATTTT.

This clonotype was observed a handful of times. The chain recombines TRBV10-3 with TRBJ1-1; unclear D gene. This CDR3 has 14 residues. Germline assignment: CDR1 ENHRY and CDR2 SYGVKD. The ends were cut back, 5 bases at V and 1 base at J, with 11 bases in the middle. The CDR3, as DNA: TGTGCCATCAGTTTGGCAGAGCAGAACACTGAAGCTTTCTTT. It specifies CAISLAEQNTEAFF.

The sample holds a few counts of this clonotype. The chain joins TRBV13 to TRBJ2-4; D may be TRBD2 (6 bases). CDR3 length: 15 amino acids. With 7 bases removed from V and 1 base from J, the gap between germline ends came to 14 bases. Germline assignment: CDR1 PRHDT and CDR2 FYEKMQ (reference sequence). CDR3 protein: CASTEVREAKNIQYF. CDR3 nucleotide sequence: TGTGCCAGCACGGAGGTTCGGGAGGCCAAAAACATTCAGTACTTC.

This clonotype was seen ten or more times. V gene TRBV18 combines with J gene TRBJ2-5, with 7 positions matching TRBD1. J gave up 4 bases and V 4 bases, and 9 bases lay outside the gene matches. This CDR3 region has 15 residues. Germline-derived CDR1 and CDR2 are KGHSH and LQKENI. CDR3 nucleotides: TGTGCCAGCTCACTCTACGACAGGGCGGGAGAGACCCAGTACTTC. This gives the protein CASSLYDRAGETQYF. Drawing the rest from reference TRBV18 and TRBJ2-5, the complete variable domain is NAGVMQNPRHLVRRRGQEARLRCSPMKGHSHVYWYRQLPEEGLKFMVYLQKENIIDESGMPKERFSAEFPKEGPSILRIQQVVRGDSAAYFCASSLYDRAGETQYFGPGTRLLVL.

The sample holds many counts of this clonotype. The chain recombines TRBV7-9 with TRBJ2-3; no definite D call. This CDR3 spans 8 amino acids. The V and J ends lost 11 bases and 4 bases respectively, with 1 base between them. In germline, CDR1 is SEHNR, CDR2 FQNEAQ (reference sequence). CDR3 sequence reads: CAPDTQYF. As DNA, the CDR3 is TGTGCCCCAGATACGCAGTATTTT.

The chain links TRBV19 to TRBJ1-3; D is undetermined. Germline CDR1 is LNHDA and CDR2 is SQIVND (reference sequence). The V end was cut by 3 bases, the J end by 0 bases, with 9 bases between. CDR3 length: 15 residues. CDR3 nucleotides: TGTGCCAGTAGTATGATCGCAGTCTCTGGAAACACCATATATTTT. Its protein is CASSMIAVSGNTIYF.

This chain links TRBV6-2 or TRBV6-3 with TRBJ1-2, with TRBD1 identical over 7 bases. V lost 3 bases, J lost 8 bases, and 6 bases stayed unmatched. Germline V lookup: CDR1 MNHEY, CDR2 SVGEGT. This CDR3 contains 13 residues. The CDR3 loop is CASSYDRAYGYTF. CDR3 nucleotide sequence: TGTGCCAGCAGTTATGACAGGGCCTACGGCTACACCTTC.

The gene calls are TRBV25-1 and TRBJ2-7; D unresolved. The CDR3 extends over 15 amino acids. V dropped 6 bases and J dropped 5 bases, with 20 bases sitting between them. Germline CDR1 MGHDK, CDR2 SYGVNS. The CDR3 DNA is TGTGCCAGCAGCAACCACGGTCCCGTCAGCAACGAGCAGTACTTC. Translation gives CASSNHGPVSNEQYF.

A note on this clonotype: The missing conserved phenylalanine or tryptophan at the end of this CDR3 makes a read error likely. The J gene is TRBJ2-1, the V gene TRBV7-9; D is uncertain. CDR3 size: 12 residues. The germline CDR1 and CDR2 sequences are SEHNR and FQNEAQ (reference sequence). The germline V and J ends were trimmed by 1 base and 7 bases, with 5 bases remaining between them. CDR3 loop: CASSLVGNEQFL. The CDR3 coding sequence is TGTGCCAGCAGCTTAGTAGGTAATGAGCAGTTCCTC.

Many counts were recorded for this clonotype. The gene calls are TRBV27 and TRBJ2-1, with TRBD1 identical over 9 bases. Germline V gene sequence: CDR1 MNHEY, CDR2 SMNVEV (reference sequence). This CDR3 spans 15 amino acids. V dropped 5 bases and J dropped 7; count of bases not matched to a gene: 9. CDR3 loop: CASSAGTGWWNEQFF. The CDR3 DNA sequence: TGTGCCAGCAGTGCCGGGACAGGGTGGTGGAATGAGCAGTTCTTC.